The 27 T cell receptor beta chains listed next were all sequenced from one sample in a study of neoadjuvant anti-PD-1 for oral cavity cancer. TCRdb keeps only in-frame clones here, not all; method: immunoSEQ multiplex PCR. Found here are 30,000 to 40,000 clones, roughly 89% of them singletons; the top ten hold 3.5%. Specimen: PBMCs, collected before nivolumab (anti-PD-1) treatment. The receptors come from a person between 35 and 79 years old with oral cavity squamous cell carcinoma.

The chain combines TRBV6-5 with TRBJ1-3; D possibly corresponds to TRBD1 (5 bases). CDR3 length: 15 amino acids. Per the germline V gene, CDR1 is MNHEY and CDR2 is SVGAGI. V was pared by 5 bases and J by 3 bases, with 14 bases between. CDR3 sequence (DNA): TGTGCCAGCAGTGGCCCTCAGGGATTTGGAAACACCATATATTTT. Its protein product is CASSGPQGFGNTIYF.

The V and J genes are TRBV19 and TRBJ1-1, with D tentatively TRBD1 (5 bases). The germline V gene encodes CDR1 LNHDA and CDR2 SQIVND (reference sequence). The CDR3 covers 15 residues. Between the trimmed V and J ends, which lost 5 bases and 4 bases, there was a span of 17 bases. The CDR3 loop reads CASSPRTTGSTEAFF. CDR3 sequence (DNA): TGTGCCAGTAGTCCACGGACAACTGGTAGCACTGAAGCTTTCTTT.

The rearrangement links TRBV5-1 to TRBJ1-1, with D possibly matching TRBD1 (5 bases). The CDR3 contains 13 residues. The V gene's germline CDR1 is SGHRS and CDR2 YFSETQ. Trimming removed 4 bases from V and 4 bases from J, with 11 bases in between. Here the CDR3 DNA reads TGCGCCAGCAGCCAACAGGTTGGCACTGAAGCTTTCTTT. It yields the protein CASSQQVGTEAFF.

This chain links TRBV9 with TRBJ2-1; D possibly corresponds to TRBD1 (5 bases). The CDR3 is 16 residues long. Germline CDR1 and CDR2: SGDLS and YYNGEE. V shed 0 bases and J shed 5 bases, with 15 bases lying between them. Here the CDR3 DNA reads TGTGCCAGCAGCGTAGTTGGGCGGCAGGGAAACAATGAGCAGTTCTTC. Translated: CASSVVGRQGNNEQFF.

The chain links TRBV15 to TRBJ2-7; D perhaps matches TRBD1 (5 bases). The CDR3 runs to 12 residues. V was cut by 5 bases and J by 4 bases, with 9 bases left in between. CDR1 LNHNV and CDR2 YYDKDF come from the germline V gene (reference sequence). This CDR3 reads CATSETGYEQYF. The CDR3 nucleotides read TGTGCCACCAGCGAAACAGGATACGAGCAGTACTTC.

There are a few counts of this clone. This sequence joins TRBV7-9 and TRBJ1-1; no definite D call. Trimming removed 0 bases from V and 7 bases from J, with 12 bases in between. Looked up from germline, CDR1 is SEHNR and CDR2 is FQNEAQ (reference sequence). This CDR3 is 14 amino acids long. The CDR3 loop reads CASSLAAPTIEAFF. The DNA for the CDR3 is TGTGCCAGCAGCTTAGCGGCACCCACGATTGAAGCTTTCTTT.

The chain links TRBV5-1 to TRBJ2-3; a weak D match, TRBD1 (6 bases). With 0 bases removed from V and 1 base from J, the gap between germline ends came to 9 bases. In germline, CDR1 is SGHRS, CDR2 YFSETQ. This CDR3 region has 15 residues. The CDR3 DNA follows: TGCGCCAGCAGCTTGGGGGGGCTGGGCACAGATACGCAGTATTTT. Translation: CASSLGGLGTDTQYF.

The chain has TRBV28 and TRBJ1-2; 10 bases are a match to TRBD1. The trim removed 7 bases at V and 4 bases at J, leaving 15 bases unmatched. Per the germline V gene, CDR1 is MDHEN and CDR2 is SYDVKM. The CDR3 sequence is 17 residues long. CDR3 DNA: TGTGCCAGCAATTCGCGTCCCGGGACAGGGGATTCCTATGGCTACACCTTC. It specifies CASNSRPGTGDSYGYTF.

The J gene is TRBJ2-3, the V gene TRBV7-8; the match to TRBD2 covers 7 bases. This CDR3 is built from 17 residues. The V gene's germline CDR1 is SGHVS and CDR2 FQNEAQ. J lost 0 bases, V lost 0 bases, and 6 bases had no gene match. CDR3 nucleotides: TGTGCCAGCAGCTTAGCCCAGTGGCGGGGGAGCACAGATACGCAGTATTTT. Amino acid sequence: CASSLAQWRGSTDTQYF. Full variable domain (outside the CDR3, taken from reference TRBV7-8 and TRBJ2-3): GAGVSQSPRYKVAKRGQDVALRCDPISGHVSLFWYQQALGQGPEFLTYFQNEAQLDKSGLPSDRFFAERPEGSVSTLKIQRTQQEDSAVYLCASSLAQWRGSTDTQYFGPGTRLTVL.

In regard to this clone: This same CDR3 is encoded by further DNA sequences in the sample. The chain has TRBV6-1 and TRBJ1-5; TRBD1 aligns across 7 bases. In germline, CDR1 is MNHNS, CDR2 SASEGT. The length of the CDR3 is 18 residues. V shed 4 bases, J shed 7 bases, and the junction held 19 bases outside the gene matches. CDR3 sequence (DNA): TGTGCCAGCAGTGCAACCTCAGTAGGGCAGGGGGTAAGGCAGCCCCAGCATTTT. This translates into CASSATSVGQGVRQPQHF.

The chain has TRBV19 and TRBJ1-2; 7 bases fit TRBD1. CDR1 is LNHDA and CDR2 is SQIVND in the germline V gene (reference sequence). This CDR3 has 15 residues. Trimming took 3 bases from V and 0 from J; bases not matched to a gene: 4. The CDR3 DNA reads TGTGCCAGTAGTATTGGACAGGCATCTAACTATGGCTACACCTTC. The encoded protein is CASSIGQASNYGYTF. The whole variable domain, filled in from reference TRBV19 and TRBJ1-2, reads DGGITQSPKYLFRKEGQNVTLSCEQNLNHDAMYWYRQDPGQGLRLIYYSQIVNDFQKGDIAEGYSVSREKKESFPLTVTSAQKNPTAFYLCASSIGQASNYGYTFGSGTRLTVV.

CDR3 amino acids: CASSSLGTDGSPLHF. In nucleotides, the CDR3 is TGTGCCAGCTCATCTCTCGGGACAGATGGTTCACCCCTCCACTTT. The chain joins TRBV18 to TRBJ1-6, with TRBD1 matching 7 bases. V was clipped by 5 bases and J by 9 bases; unmatched bases: 10. Looked up from germline, CDR1 is KGHSH and CDR2 is LQKENI. CDR3 size: 15 residues.

The chain links TRBV11-2 to TRBJ2-7; 8 bases match TRBD1. This CDR3 has 15 amino acids. Trimming removed 5 bases from V and 5 bases from J; junction bases left unmatched: 11. The germline V gene encodes CDR1 SGHAT and CDR2 FQNNGV. In nucleotides, the CDR3 is TGTGCCAGCAGCCCCCGGACAGGGTTTTCTAACGAGCAGTACTTC. Residues: CASSPRTGFSNEQYF.

This chain connects TRBV4-3 to TRBJ2-7, with 7 positions matching TRBD1. Germline loops: CDR1 LGHNA, CDR2 YSLEER. Trimming at V came to 1 base and at J to 2 bases, leaving 5 bases not matched to a gene. CDR3 length: 15 amino acids. CDR3 nucleotides: TGCGCCAGCAGCCAAGTCCTCGGACAGGCCTACGAGCAGTACTTC. Protein: CASSQVLGQAYEQYF.

This chain's CDR3 is CASTTGNYGYTF. CDR3 in DNA: TGTGCCAGCACTACGGGGAACTATGGCTACACCTTC. This chain joins TRBV6-6 and TRBJ1-2; no definite D call. The CDR3 runs to 12 residues. The ends were cut back, 7 bases at V and 2 bases at J, with 8 bases in the middle. The germline V gene encodes CDR1 MNHNY and CDR2 SVGAGI (reference sequence).

V and J are TRBV4-1 and TRBJ2-5; a possible D gene is TRBD2 (6 bases). V was pared by 1 base and J by 4 bases, with 10 bases between. Germline V gene data show CDR1 as MGHRA and CDR2 as YSYEKL. The CDR3 is made up of 14 amino acids. The CDR3 is CASSQGVGGETQYF. DNA of the CDR3: TGCGCCAGCAGCCAAGGTGTGGGGGGAGAGACCCAGTACTTC.

This chain links TRBV28 with TRBJ1-2; no definite D call. V lost 6 bases, J lost 4 bases, and 6 bases lay in between. The CDR3 runs to 11 residues. Germline CDR1 reads MDHEN; CDR2 reads SYDVKM. CDR3 DNA: TGTGCCAGCAGAGAGATCTATGGCTACACCTTC. It specifies CASREIYGYTF.

This chain connects TRBV9 to TRBJ1-2; D is unresolved. CDR1 is SGDLS and CDR2 is YYNGEE in the germline V gene. V lost 4 bases, J lost 3 bases, and 10 bases lay in between. The CDR3 extends over 13 amino acids. The CDR3 DNA follows: TGTGCCAGCAGCCCGAGCGGGGACTATGGCTACACCTTC. It encodes CASSPSGDYGYTF.

The chain carries TRBV19 and TRBJ2-3; the D gene could be TRBD1 or TRBD2 (5 bases each). Trimming cost V 6 bases and J 1 base, with 23 bases left between them. The CDR3 runs to 18 residues. Germline CDR1 and CDR2: LNHDA and SQIVND (reference sequence). The CDR3 protein is CASRVVEGPRPGTDTQYF. The CDR3 DNA is TGTGCCAGTAGAGTCGTCGAGGGGCCAAGGCCTGGCACAGATACGCAGTATTTT.

The V and J genes are TRBV7-2 and TRBJ2-3; D is uncertain. With 2 bases removed from V and 3 bases from J, the gap between germline ends came to 15 bases. From germline, CDR1 is SGHTA and CDR2 FQGNSA. CDR3 length: 16 amino acids. Written as DNA, the CDR3 is TGTGCCAGCAGCTTAAGGCTCTACTCACCGACAGATACGCAGTATTTT. Protein: CASSLRLYSPTDTQYF.

The gene calls are TRBV28 and TRBJ1-6; a possible D gene is TRBD1 (6 bases). The CDR3 extends over 16 amino acids. V shed 5 bases and J shed 0 bases, with 11 bases lying between them. Germline V gene sequence: CDR1 MDHEN, CDR2 SYDVKM. This chain's CDR3 is CASSTGKSSYNSPLHF. CDR3 DNA: TGTGCCAGCAGTACAGGGAAGAGCTCCTATAATTCACCCCTCCACTTT.

The chain has TRBV6-5 and TRBJ1-2; D might be TRBD1 (6 bases). The CDR3 is 14 amino acids. Trimming shortened V by 0 bases and J by 4 bases, and 9 bases separated the two germline ends. Germline CDR1 is MNHEY and CDR2 is SVGAGI. This CDR3 is CASSYSGQSYGYTF. CDR3 nucleotide sequence: TGTGCCAGCAGTTACTCCGGACAGAGCTATGGCTACACCTTC.

The sample holds a few counts of this clone. This chain uses TRBV6-5 with TRBJ1-5; no firm D call. CDR1 MNHEY and CDR2 SVGAGI come from the germline V gene. The V gene lost 4 bases and the J gene lost 5 bases, with 15 bases spanning the gap. This CDR3 is built from 15 residues. DNA of the CDR3: TGTGCCAGCAGTTCCTACGGACGGAGAGATCAGCCCCAGCATTTT. Protein: CASSSYGRRDQPQHF.

The V and J genes are TRBV4-1 and TRBJ2-5; 12 bases fit TRBD1. The CDR3 length is 18 residues. Germline CDR1 MGHRA, CDR2 YSYEKL. Trimming cost V 5 bases and J 5 bases; bases outside gene matches: 15. Written as DNA, the CDR3 is TGCGCCAGCAGCACTAAGGGCCTGCCGGGACAGGGGGCGGAGACCCAGTACTTC. It is translated as CASSTKGLPGQGAETQYF.

To note about this clone: Compared with germline, one end of the junction differs, possibly owing to a read error. The chain uses TRBV6-6 and TRBJ2-1; D might be TRBD2 (5 bases). The germline V gene has CDR1 MNHNY and CDR2 SVGAGI (reference sequence). This CDR3 is 15 amino acids long. CDR3 in DNA: TGTGCCAGCAGTGACTCCTCGGGAAACCACAATGAGCAGTTCTTC. Translated: CASSDSSGNHNEQFF.

The gene calls are TRBV10-3 and TRBJ2-2; 9 bases fit TRBD1. The germline V gene encodes CDR1 ENHRY and CDR2 SYGVKD. V lost 4 bases and J lost 3; bases outside the gene matches: 9. The CDR3 length is 17 residues. This CDR3 is CAISGGPGQGDTGELFF. In nucleotides, the CDR3 is TGTGCCATCAGTGGGGGACCGGGACAGGGCGACACCGGGGAGCTGTTTTTT.

The chain joins TRBV1 to TRBJ2-1; TRBD2 is the table's D call and was not checked against the DNA. TRBV1 has pseudogene status. The CDR3 runs 16 residues. CDR3 region: CTSTPRLLAGGNEQFF. The CDR3 coding sequence is TGCACCAGCACCCCAAGATTGCTAGCGGGGGGAAATGAGCAGTTCTTC.